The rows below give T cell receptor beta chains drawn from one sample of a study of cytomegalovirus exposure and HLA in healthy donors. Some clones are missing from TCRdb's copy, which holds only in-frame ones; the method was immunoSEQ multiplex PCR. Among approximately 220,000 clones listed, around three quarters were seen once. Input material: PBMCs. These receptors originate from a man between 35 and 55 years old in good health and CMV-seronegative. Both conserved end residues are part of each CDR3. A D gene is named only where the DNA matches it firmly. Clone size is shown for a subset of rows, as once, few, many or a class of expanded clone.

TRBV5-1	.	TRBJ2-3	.	TGCGCCAGCAGCTTGGGGACTACCACAGATACGCAGTATTTT	CASSLGTTTDTQYF
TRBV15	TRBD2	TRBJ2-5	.	TGTGCCACCAGCAGTGGGACTAGCCCACAAGAGACCCAGTACTTC	CATSSGTSPQETQYF
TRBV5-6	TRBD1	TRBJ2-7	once	TGTGCCAGCAGGGGAACCGGGACAGGGGAGTACGAGCAGTACTTC	CASRGTGTGEYEQYF
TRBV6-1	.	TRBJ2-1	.	TGTGCCAGCAGGGACCGGGACTCGTTATACAATGAGCAGTTCTTC	CASRDRDSLYNEQFF
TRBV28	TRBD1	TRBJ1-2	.	TGTGCCAGCAGTTTGGCCGGGACAGGTTATGGCTACACCTTC	CASSLAGTGYGYTF
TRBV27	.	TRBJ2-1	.	TGTGCCAGCAGGCCCCCGGGACTGCTCTCCTACAATGAGCAGTTCTTC	CASRPPGLLSYNEQFF
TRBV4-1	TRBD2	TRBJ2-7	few	TGCGCCAGCAGCCGGACGGAGGGACTACCCTTCTCCTACGAGCAGTACTTC	CASSRTEGLPFSYEQYF
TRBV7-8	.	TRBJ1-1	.	TGTGCCAGCAGCTCGCACCAAACATTGAACACTGAAGCTTTCTTT	CASSSHQTLNTEAFF
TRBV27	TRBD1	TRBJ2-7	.	TGTGCCAGCAGTCCATATACCACAGGGGTCGAGCAGTACTTC	CASSPYTTGVEQYF
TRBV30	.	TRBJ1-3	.	TGTGCCTGGAGTATCGACACCATATATTTT	CAWSIDTIYF
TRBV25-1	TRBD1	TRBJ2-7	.	TGTGCCAGCAGTGAGGGACAGGTCAACTCCTACGAGCAGTACTTC	CASSEGQVNSYEQYF
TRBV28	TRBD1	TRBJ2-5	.	TGTGCCAGCAGTTTGGACCGGGACAGGGTACTGTACCAAGAGACCCAGTACTTC	CASSLDRDRVLYQETQYF
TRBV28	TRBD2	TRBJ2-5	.	TGTGCCAGCAGTCCCGGGAAGACTAGCGGGAGTGAAGAGACCCAGTACTTC	CASSPGKTSGSEETQYF
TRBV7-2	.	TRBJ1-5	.	TGTGCCAGCAGTTCACAGCGGGGCACAAATCAGCCCCAGCATTTT	CASSSQRGTNQPQHF